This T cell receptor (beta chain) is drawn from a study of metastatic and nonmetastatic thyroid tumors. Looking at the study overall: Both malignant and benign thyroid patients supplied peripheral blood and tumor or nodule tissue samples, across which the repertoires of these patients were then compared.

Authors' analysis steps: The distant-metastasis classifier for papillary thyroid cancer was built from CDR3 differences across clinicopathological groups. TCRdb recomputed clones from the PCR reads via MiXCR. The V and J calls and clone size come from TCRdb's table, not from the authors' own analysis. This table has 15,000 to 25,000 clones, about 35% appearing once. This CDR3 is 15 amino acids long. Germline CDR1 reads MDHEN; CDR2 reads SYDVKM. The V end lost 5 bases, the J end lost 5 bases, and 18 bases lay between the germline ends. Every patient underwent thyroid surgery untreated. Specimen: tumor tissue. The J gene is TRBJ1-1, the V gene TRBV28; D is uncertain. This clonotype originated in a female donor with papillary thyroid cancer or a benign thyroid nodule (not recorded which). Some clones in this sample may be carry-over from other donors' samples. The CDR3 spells CASSAPTGSRTEAFF. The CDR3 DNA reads TGTGCCAGCAGTGCCCCTACGGGCTCGAGGACTGAAGCTTTCTTT.